The clone carrying this T cell receptor (beta chain) was observed at least ten times. The antigen is not known. A template switching step contributed a universal primer site, while unique molecular identifiers were present in the cDNA. TCRdb re-called the 5' RACE reads through MiXCR, storing one row per CDR3 protein. The table lists 120,000 to 150,000 distinct CDR3 sequences, around 3.5% of them singletons. The data are from a study of identical twins. Study results and limitations: Recombination models fit unrelated individuals' TCR alpha sharing but underestimated twins'. Potential partial confounding of zero-insertion analyses by invariant MAIT and iNKT cells was noted.

Material: memory T cells sorted from blood. The TCR originated in a man aged 18 to 29 in good health.

CDR3 protein: CASSSGLAGDEQFF. CDR3 DNA: TGTGCCAGCAGCTCCGGACTAGCGGGAGATGAGCAGTTCTTC. This chain connects TRBV5-4 to TRBJ2-1; 13 positions agree with TRBD2. The CDR3 has 14 amino acids. The germline V gene encodes CDR1 SGHNT and CDR2 YYREEE (reference sequence). The ends lost 3 bases at V and 8 bases at J; junction bases unmatched: 2.